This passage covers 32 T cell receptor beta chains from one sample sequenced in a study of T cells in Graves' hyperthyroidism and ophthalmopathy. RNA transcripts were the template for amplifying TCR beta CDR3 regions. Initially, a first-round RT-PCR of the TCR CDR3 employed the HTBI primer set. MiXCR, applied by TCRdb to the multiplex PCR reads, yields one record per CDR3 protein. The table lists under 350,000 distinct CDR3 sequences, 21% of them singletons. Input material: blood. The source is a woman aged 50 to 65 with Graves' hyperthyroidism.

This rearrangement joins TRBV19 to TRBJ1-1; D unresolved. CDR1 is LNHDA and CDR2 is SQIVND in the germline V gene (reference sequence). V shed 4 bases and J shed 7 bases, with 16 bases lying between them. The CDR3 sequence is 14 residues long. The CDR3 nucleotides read TGTGCCAGTAGTACGGGCCTCCCTATGGGTGAAGCTTTCTTT. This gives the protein CASSTGLPMGEAFF.

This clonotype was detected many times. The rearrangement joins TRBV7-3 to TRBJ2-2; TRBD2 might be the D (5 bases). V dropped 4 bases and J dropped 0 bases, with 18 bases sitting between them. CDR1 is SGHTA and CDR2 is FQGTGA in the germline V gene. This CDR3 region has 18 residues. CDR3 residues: CASSSVGLADTNTGELFF. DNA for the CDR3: TGTGCCAGCAGCTCTGTTGGGCTAGCAGATACGAACACCGGGGAGCTGTTTTTT. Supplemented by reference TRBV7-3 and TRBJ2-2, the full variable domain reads GAGVSQTPSNKVTEKGKYVELRCDPISGHTALYWYRQSLGQGPEFLIYFQGTGAADDSGLPNDRFFAVRPEGSVSTLKIQRTERGDSAVYLCASSSVGLADTNTGELFFGEGSRLTVL.

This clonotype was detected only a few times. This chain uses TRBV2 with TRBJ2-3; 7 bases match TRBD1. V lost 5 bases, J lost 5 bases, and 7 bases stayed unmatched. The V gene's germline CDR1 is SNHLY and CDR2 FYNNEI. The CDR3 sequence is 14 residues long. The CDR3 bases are TGTGCCAGCAGTCCGAACAGGGGTGGAGATACGCAGTATTTT. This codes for CASSPNRGGDTQYF.

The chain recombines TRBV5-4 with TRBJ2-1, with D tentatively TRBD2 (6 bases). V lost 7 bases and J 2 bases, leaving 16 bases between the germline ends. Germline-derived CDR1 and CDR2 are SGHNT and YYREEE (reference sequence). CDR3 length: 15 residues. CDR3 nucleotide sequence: TGTGCCAGCGCTTCCGGGACTCGGGCCTACAATGAGCAGTTCTTC. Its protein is CASASGTRAYNEQFF.

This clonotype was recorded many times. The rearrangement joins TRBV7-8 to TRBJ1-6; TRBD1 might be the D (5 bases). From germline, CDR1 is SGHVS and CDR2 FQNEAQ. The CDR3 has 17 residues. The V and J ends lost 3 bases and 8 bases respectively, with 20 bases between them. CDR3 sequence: CASSFGVGGGPDSPLHF. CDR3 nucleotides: TGTGCCAGCAGCTTTGGGGTCGGGGGAGGGCCTGATTCACCCCTCCACTTT.

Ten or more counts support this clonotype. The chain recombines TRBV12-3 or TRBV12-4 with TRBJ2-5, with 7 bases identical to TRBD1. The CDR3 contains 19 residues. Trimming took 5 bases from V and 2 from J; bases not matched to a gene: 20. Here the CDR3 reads CASSDSGTDIRVEQETQYF. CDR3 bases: TGTGCCAGCAGTGATTCCGGGACAGATATCCGGGTCGAGCAAGAGACCCAGTACTTC.

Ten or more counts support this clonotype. As DNA, the CDR3 is TGCGCCAGCAGCCAAGAGTCGGGCCTGAGGGGGGCGGGGCAGCCCCAGCATTTT. This gives the protein CASSQESGLRGAGQPQHF. The gene calls are TRBV4-1 and TRBJ1-5; the D gene is possibly TRBD1 (6 bases). This CDR3 has 18 residues. Germline lookup yields CDR1 MGHRA and CDR2 YSYEKL. V was shortened by 0 bases and J by 7 bases, with 22 bases between the two germline ends.

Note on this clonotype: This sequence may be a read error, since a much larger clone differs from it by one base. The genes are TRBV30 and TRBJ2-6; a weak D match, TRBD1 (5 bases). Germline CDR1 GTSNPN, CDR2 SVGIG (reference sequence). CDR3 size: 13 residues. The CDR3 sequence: CAWENSGASVLTF. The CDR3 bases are TGTGCCTGGGAGAACTCTGGGGCCAGCGTCCTGACTTTC.

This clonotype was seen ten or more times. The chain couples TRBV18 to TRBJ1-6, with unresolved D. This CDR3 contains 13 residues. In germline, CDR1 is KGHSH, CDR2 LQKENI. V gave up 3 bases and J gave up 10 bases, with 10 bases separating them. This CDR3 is CASSPDRESPLHF. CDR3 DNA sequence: TGTGCCAGCTCACCCGACCGGGAATCACCCCTCCACTTT.

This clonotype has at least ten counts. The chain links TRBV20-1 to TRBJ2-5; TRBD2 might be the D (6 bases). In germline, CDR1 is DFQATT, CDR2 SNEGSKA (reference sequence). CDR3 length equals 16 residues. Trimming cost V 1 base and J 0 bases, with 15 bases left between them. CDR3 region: CSARGVGAGYQETQYF. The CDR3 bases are TGCAGTGCTAGAGGGGTGGGTGCGGGGTACCAAGAGACCCAGTACTTC.

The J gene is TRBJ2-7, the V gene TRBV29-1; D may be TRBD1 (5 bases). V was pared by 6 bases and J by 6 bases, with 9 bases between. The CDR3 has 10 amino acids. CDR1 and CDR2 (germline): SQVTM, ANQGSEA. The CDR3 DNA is TGCAGCGTCCAACAGGTCGAGCAGTACTTC. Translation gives CSVQQVEQYF.

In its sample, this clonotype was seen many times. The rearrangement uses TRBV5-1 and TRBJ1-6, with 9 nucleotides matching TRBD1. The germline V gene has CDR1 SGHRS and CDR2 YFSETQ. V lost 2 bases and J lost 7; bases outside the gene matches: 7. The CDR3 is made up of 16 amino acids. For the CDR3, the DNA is TGCGCCAGCAGCTTATTAAATGGACAGGGGAATTCACCCCTCCACTTT. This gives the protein CASSLLNGQGNSPLHF.

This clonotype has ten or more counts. The CDR3 sequence: CAMGTSSYNEQFF. CDR3 nucleotide sequence: TGTGCCATGGGGACTAGCTCCTACAATGAGCAGTTCTTC. This chain uses TRBV7-9 with TRBJ2-1, with 8 bases that match TRBD2. Trimming took 10 bases from V and 0 from J; bases not matched to a gene: 2. The germline V gene encodes CDR1 SEHNR and CDR2 FQNEAQ (reference sequence). The CDR3 is 13 residues long.

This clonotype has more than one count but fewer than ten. CDR3 nucleotide sequence: TGTGCCAGCAGTTTATCGGGACAGGGGTCCGCCTCTGGAAACACCATATATTTT. It codes for CASSLSGQGSASGNTIYF. The chain links TRBV28 to TRBJ1-3; 10 nucleotides agree with TRBD1. Germline V gene data show CDR1 as MDHEN and CDR2 as SYDVKM. The CDR3 is made up of 18 amino acids. With 1 base clipped from V and 0 bases from J, the junction kept 6 bases outside the gene matches.

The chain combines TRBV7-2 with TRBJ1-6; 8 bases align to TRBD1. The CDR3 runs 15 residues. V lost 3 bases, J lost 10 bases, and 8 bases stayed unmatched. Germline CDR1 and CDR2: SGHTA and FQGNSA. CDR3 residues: CASSFSTGEGSPLHF. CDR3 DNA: TGTGCCAGCAGCTTCTCGACAGGGGAAGGATCACCCCTCCACTTT.

In DNA, the CDR3 is TGTGCCACCTCGCTTACACCAACAGGATCCAATCAGCCCCAGCATTTT. This sequence encodes CATSLTPTGSNQPQHF. The chain has TRBV6-1 and TRBJ1-5; D perhaps matches TRBD1 (5 bases). CDR3 length: 16 amino acids. Between the trimmed V and J ends, which lost 10 bases and 3 bases, there was a span of 22 bases. Germline CDR1 is MNHNS and CDR2 is SASEGT.

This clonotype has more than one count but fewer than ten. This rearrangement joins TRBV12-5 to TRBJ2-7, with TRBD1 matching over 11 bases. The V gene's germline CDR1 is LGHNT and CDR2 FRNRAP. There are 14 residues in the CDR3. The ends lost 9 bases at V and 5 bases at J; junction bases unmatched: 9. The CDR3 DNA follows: TGTGCTAGAGCTCCGGGACAGGGGGTGAACGAGCAGTACTTC. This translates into CARAPGQGVNEQYF.

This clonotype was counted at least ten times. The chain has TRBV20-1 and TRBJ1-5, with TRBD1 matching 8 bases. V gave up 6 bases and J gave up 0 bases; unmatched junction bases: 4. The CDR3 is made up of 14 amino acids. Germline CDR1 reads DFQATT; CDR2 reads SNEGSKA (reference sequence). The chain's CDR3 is CSARDRGSNQPQHF. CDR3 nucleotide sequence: TGCAGTGCCCGTGACAGGGGTAGCAATCAGCCCCAGCATTTT.

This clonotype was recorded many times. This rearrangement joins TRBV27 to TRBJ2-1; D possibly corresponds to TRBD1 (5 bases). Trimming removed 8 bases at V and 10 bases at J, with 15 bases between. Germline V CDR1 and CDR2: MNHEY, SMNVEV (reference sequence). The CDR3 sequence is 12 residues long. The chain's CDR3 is CASCIRGGEQFF. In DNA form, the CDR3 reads TGTGCCAGCTGCATAAGGGGTGGCGAGCAGTTCTTC.

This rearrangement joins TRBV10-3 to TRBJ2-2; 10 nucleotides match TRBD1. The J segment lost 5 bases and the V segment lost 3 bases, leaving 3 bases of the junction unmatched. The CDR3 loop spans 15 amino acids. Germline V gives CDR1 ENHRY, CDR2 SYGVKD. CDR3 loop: CAISEGQGGTGELFF. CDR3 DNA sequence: TGTGCCATCAGTGAAGGACAGGGGGGTACCGGGGAGCTGTTTTTT.

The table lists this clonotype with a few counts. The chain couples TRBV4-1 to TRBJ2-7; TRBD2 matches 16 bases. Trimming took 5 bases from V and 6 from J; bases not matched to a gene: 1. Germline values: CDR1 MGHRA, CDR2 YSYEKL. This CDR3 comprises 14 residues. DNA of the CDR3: TGCGCCAGCAGCGGGACTAGCGGGAGGGCCGAGCAGTACTTC. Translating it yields CASSGTSGRAEQYF.

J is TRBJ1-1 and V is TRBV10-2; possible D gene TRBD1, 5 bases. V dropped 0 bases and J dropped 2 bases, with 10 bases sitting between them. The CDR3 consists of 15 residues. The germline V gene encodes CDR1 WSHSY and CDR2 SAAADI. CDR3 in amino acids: CASSESGTVNTEAFF. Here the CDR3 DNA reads TGCGCCAGCAGTGAGTCCGGGACGGTTAACACTGAAGCTTTCTTT.

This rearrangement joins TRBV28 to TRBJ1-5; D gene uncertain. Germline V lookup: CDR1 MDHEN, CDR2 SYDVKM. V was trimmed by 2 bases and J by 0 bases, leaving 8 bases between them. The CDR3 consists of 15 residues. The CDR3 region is CASSLRIYSNQPQHF. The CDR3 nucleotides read TGTGCCAGCAGTTTAAGGATTTATAGCAATCAGCCCCAGCATTTT.

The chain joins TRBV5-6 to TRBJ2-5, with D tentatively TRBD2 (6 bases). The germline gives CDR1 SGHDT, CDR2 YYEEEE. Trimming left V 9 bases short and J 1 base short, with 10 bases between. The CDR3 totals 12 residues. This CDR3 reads CATSGAQETQYF. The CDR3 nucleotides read TGTGCCACCTCGGGAGCCCAAGAGACCCAGTACTTC. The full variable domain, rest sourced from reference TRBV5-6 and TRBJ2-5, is DAGVTQSPTHLIKTRGQQVTLRCSPKSGHDTVSWYQQALGQGPQFIFQYYEEEERQRGNFPDRFSGHQFPNYSSELNVNALLLGDSALYLCATSGAQETQYFGPGTRLLVL.

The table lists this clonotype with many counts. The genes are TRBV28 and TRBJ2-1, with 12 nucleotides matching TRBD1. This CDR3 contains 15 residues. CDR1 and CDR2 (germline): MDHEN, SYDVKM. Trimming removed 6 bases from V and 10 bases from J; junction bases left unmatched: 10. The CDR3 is CASSLPGQGAGEQFF. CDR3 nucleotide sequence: TGTGCCAGCAGCTTGCCGGGACAGGGGGCAGGAGAGCAGTTCTTC.

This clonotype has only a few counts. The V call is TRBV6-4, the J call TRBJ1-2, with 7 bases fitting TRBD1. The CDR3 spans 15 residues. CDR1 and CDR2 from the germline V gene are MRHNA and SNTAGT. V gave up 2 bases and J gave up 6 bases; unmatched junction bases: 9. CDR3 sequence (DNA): TGTGCCAGCAGTGACCCGTATAGGGGGCGCGATGGCTACACCTTC. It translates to CASSDPYRGRDGYTF.

CDR3 sequence reads: CASSLALGFRGTEAFF. CDR3 nucleotides: TGTGCCAGCAGCTTAGCGCTGGGGTTTCGAGGGACTGAAGCTTTCTTT. The rearrangement links TRBV7-2 to TRBJ1-1; D is ambiguous. Germline loops: CDR1 SGHTA, CDR2 FQGNSA. There are 16 residues in the CDR3. Trimming stripped 0 bases from V and 5 bases from J, with 16 bases between.

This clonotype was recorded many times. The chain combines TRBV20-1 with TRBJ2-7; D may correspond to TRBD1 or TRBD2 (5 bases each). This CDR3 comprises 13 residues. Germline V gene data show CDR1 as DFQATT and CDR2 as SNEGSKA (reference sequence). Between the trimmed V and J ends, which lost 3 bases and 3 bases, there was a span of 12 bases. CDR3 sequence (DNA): TGCAGTGCTAGTAGCGACAGAGGCTACGAGCAGTACTTC. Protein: CSASSDRGYEQYF.

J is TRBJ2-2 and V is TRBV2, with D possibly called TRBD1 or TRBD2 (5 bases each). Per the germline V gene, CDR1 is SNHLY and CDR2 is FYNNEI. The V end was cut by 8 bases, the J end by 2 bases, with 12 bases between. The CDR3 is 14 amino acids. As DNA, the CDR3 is TGTGCCAGCTATAATGGGGGAAACACCGGGGAGCTGTTTTTT. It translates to CASYNGGNTGELFF.

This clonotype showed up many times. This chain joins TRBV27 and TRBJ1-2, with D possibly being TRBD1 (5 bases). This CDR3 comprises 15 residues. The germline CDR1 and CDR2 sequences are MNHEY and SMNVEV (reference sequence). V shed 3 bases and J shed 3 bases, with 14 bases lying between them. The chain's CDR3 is CASSLTAIGYYGYTF. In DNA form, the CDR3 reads TGTGCCAGCAGTTTGACAGCCATAGGGTACTATGGCTACACCTTC.

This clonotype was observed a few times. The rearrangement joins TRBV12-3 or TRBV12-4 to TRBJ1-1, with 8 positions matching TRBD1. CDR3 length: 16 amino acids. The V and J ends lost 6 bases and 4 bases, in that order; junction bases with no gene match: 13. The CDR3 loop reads CASRDRDGQLSTEAFF. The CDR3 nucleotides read TGTGCCAGCAGGGACAGGGACGGGCAATTAAGCACTGAAGCTTTCTTT.

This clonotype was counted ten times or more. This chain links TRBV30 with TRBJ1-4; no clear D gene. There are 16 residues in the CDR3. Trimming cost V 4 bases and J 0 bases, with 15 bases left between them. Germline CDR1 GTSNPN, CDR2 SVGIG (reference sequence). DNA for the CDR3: TGTGCCTGGACCACGACAAAAGTTGCAACTAATGAAAAACTGTTTTTT. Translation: CAWTTTKVATNEKLFF.